One sample yielded the 21 T cell receptor beta chains listed below, sequenced in a study of T cell changes during pregnancy in multiple sclerosis. Measured with immunoSEQ multiplex PCR; TCRdb has only the in-frame clones, and not every one. Altogether over 55,000 clones are present, 85% to 95% being singletons, with the ten largest covering 2.5% to 3.5%. Sequencing was performed on CD8+ T cells from peripheral blood mononuclear cells, taken in the third trimester of pregnancy. All receptors come from a female donor in good health, enrolled as a control in a pregnancy study.

V is TRBV7-9 and J is TRBJ2-1; 11 bases match TRBD2. This CDR3 comprises 18 residues. Unmatched junction bases numbered 14, after V lost 0 bases and J lost 10 bases. Germline V lookup: CDR1 SEHNR, CDR2 FQNEAQ (reference sequence). CDR3 region: CASSLALGGTSGLVEQFF. CDR3 in DNA: TGTGCCAGCAGCTTAGCGCTCGGCGGGACTAGCGGTTTAGTCGAGCAGTTCTTC.

In its sample, this clone was seen a few times. The chain recombines TRBV9 with TRBJ1-1; unclear D gene. There are 13 residues in the CDR3. V lost 5 bases, J lost 1 base, and 9 bases lay in between. Germline CDR1 and CDR2: SGDLS and YYNGEE. The CDR3 protein is CASSGRQNTEAFF. For the CDR3, the DNA is TGTGCCAGCAGTGGGAGACAGAACACTGAAGCTTTCTTT.

About this clone itself: Other DNA sequences within the sample encode an identical CDR3. Here the CDR3 DNA reads TGCGCCAGCAGCTTGGAGGCTAGCGGTAGCTCCTACAATGAGCAGTTCTTC. Protein sequence: CASSLEASGSSYNEQFF. The chain recombines TRBV5-1 with TRBJ2-1; 7 bases fit TRBD2. Germline CDR1 SGHRS, CDR2 YFSETQ. Trimming at V came to 0 bases and at J to 0 bases, leaving 6 bases not matched to a gene. The CDR3 sequence is 17 residues long.

The rearrangement joins TRBV7-8 to TRBJ2-6; no reliable D call. CDR3 length: 15 amino acids. Per germline, CDR1 SGHVS and CDR2 FQNEAQ. V lost 5 bases and J 0 bases, leaving 8 bases between the germline ends. CDR3 DNA: TGTGCCAGCAGCCCCGCCGGCTCTGGGGCCAACGTCCTGACTTTC. It yields the protein CASSPAGSGANVLTF.

The chain recombines TRBV7-8 with TRBJ1-5, with D possibly being TRBD1 (6 bases). V lost 5 bases and J lost 3, with 17 bases in between. Per germline, CDR1 SGHVS and CDR2 FQNEAQ. This CDR3 comprises 16 residues. The CDR3 nucleotides are TGTGCCAGCAGCCCAAATGGACGGACAGACAATCAGCCCCAGCATTTT. Amino acids: CASSPNGRTDNQPQHF.

V gene TRBV29-1 combines with J gene TRBJ2-5; TRBD1 matches at 7 bases. This CDR3 spans 16 amino acids. CDR1 and CDR2 from the germline V gene are SQVTM and ANQGSEA. Germline trimming cut 4 bases from V and 2 bases from J; bases unmatched to any gene: 13. The CDR3 sequence is CSVVWDRLNPQETQYF. The CDR3 coding sequence is TGCAGCGTTGTGTGGGACAGACTAAATCCGCAAGAGACCCAGTACTTC.

The chain links TRBV6-5 to TRBJ2-7; 8 nucleotides line up with TRBD1. The CDR3 has 14 residues. V shed 6 bases, J shed 0 bases, and the junction held 4 bases outside the gene matches. Germline CDR1 reads MNHEY; CDR2 reads SVGAGI. Here the CDR3 DNA reads TGTGCCAGCAGCCGCGGACAGGGCTCCTACGAGCAGTACTTC. It yields the protein CASSRGQGSYEQYF.

V usage is TRBV5-6 and J usage is TRBJ2-3; D is uncertain. Trimming took 7 bases from V and 2 from J, leaving 17 bases between them. The CDR3 spans 15 residues. The germline CDR1 and CDR2 sequences are SGHDT and YYEEEE. CDR3 residues: CASWWSRENTDTQYF. Here the CDR3 DNA reads TGTGCCAGCTGGTGGAGTCGCGAAAACACAGATACGCAGTATTTT.

This clone turned up a few times. The gene calls are TRBV7-6 and TRBJ1-5; a weak D match, TRBD1 (5 bases). In germline, CDR1 is SGHVS, CDR2 FNYEAQ. V lost 5 bases to trimming and J lost 3 bases, with 11 bases between them. There are 14 residues in the CDR3. CDR3 coding DNA: TGTGCCAGCAGCGGGAGGGGTCCCAATCAGCCCCAGCATTTT. Translating it yields CASSGRGPNQPQHF.

The chain carries TRBV14 and TRBJ2-1; 7 bases line up with TRBD1. The V segment lost 0 bases and the J segment 2 bases; nucleotides outside the gene matches: 1. There are 15 residues in the CDR3. The V gene's germline CDR1 is SGHDN and CDR2 FVKESK. CDR3 protein: CASSQEQGTYNEQFF. Here the CDR3 DNA reads TGTGCCAGCAGCCAAGAACAGGGGACCTACAATGAGCAGTTCTTC.

CDR3 in amino acids: CSVEGGGSYYGYTF. For the CDR3, the DNA is TGCAGCGTTGAAGGGGGGGGAAGCTATTATGGCTACACCTTC. The gene calls are TRBV29-1 and TRBJ1-2; D might be TRBD1 (5 bases). Between the trimmed V and J ends, which lost 1 base and 5 bases, there was a span of 14 bases. There are 14 residues in the CDR3. Germline CDR1 is SQVTM and CDR2 is ANQGSEA.

The table lists this clone with a few counts. The V and J genes are TRBV4-3 and TRBJ2-7; TRBD1 matches at 9 bases. The CDR3 contains 16 residues. Germline CDR1 is LGHNA and CDR2 is YSLEER. V lost 0 bases and J lost 3; bases outside the gene matches: 6. The CDR3 region is CASSQDNAGQGYEQYF. The CDR3 nucleotides read TGCGCCAGCAGCCAAGACAACGCGGGACAGGGCTACGAGCAGTACTTC.

This chain joins TRBV6-6 and TRBJ2-3, with TRBD1 identical over 8 bases. CDR1 and CDR2 from the germline V gene are MNHNY and SVGAGI (reference sequence). V dropped 2 bases and J dropped 0; count of bases not matched to a gene: 1. The CDR3 has 15 residues. CDR3 DNA sequence: TGTGCCAGCAGTTACGGGACAGGCAGCACAGATACGCAGTATTTT. Amino acid sequence: CASSYGTGSTDTQYF.

The gene calls are TRBV7-9 and TRBJ2-3; TRBD2 matches at 12 bases. This CDR3 has 15 amino acids. Per germline, CDR1 SEHNR and CDR2 FQNEAQ (reference sequence). V lost 4 bases, J lost 6 bases, and 5 bases stayed unmatched. CDR3 coding DNA: TGTGCCAGCAGCTCACTAGCGGGGGGCGGGGATACGCAGTATTTT. Protein sequence: CASSSLAGGGDTQYF.

This sequence joins TRBV30 and TRBJ1-3, with TRBD1 matching 8 bases. The CDR3 totals 11 residues. After removal of 3 bases from V and 12 bases from J, the junction contained 4 bases not matched to a gene. Germline CDR1 GTSNPN, CDR2 SVGIG (reference sequence). In nucleotides, the CDR3 is TGTGCCTGGAGGGACAGGGTCCACATATATTTT. Encoded protein: CAWRDRVHIYF.

This CDR3 reads CAISERGGGTQSSYEQYF. CDR3 in DNA: TGTGCCATCAGTGAGAGGGGAGGGGGGACCCAGAGCTCCTACGAGCAGTACTTC. The chain is built from TRBV10-3 and TRBJ2-7, with D tentatively TRBD2 (7 bases). CDR1 and CDR2 from the germline V gene are ENHRY and SYGVKD. The CDR3 runs to 18 residues. V lost 2 bases, J lost 0 bases, and 20 bases lay in between.

The chain employs TRBV9 and TRBJ1-2; 7 bases match TRBD1. CDR3 length: 17 amino acids. Germline V gives CDR1 SGDLS, CDR2 YYNGEE. J lost 4 bases, V lost 3 bases, and 15 bases had no gene match. The CDR3 sequence: CASSGTDQGESFYGYTF. CDR3 DNA sequence: TGTGCCAGCAGCGGCACGGACCAGGGGGAGAGTTTCTATGGCTACACCTTC.

The rearrangement joins TRBV7-6 to TRBJ2-5; D gene ambiguous. Germline V lookup: CDR1 SGHVS, CDR2 FNYEAQ. Trimming stripped 4 bases from V and 2 bases from J, with 2 bases between. The CDR3 has 11 amino acids. The CDR3 DNA sequence: TGTGCCAGCAGCTCTCAAGAGACCCAGTACTTC. Protein: CASSSQETQYF.

This rearrangement joins TRBV19 to TRBJ2-7; tentative D call: TRBD2 (6 bases). The CDR3 consists of 15 residues. The germline V gene has CDR1 LNHDA and CDR2 SQIVND (reference sequence). V was trimmed by 2 bases and J by 4 bases, leaving 15 bases between them. The CDR3 coding sequence is TGTGCCAGTAGTATACAAATAGCGGCGGGATACGAGCAGTACTTC. Residues: CASSIQIAAGYEQYF. Supplemented by reference TRBV19 and TRBJ2-7, the full variable domain reads DGGITQSPKYLFRKEGQNVTLSCEQNLNHDAMYWYRQDPGQGLRLIYYSQIVNDFQKGDIAEGYSVSREKKESFPLTVTSAQKNPTAFYLCASSIQIAAGYEQYFGPGTRLTVT.

The chain combines TRBV13 with TRBJ1-1; D gene unclear. With 5 bases removed from V and 6 bases from J, the gap between germline ends came to 16 bases. The germline CDR1 and CDR2 sequences are PRHDT and FYEKMQ (reference sequence). CDR3 length: 14 amino acids. This CDR3 is CASSPSAKSPEAFF. CDR3 in DNA: TGTGCCAGCAGCCCAAGCGCCAAGAGTCCTGAAGCTTTCTTT.

The rearrangement links TRBV5-1 to TRBJ2-7, with D possibly matching TRBD1 (6 bases). The germline CDR1 and CDR2 sequences are SGHRS and YFSETQ. The CDR3 is 16 amino acids. Trimming took off 1 base at V and 2 bases at J, with 16 bases between the two ends. In DNA, the CDR3 is TGCGCCAGCAGCTTGTTGTCGGGACAAAACCCCTACGAGCAGTACTTC. It codes for CASSLLSGQNPYEQYF.